Shown below are 32 T cell receptor beta chains from a single sample sequenced in a study of blood T cells in healthy people across ages. A J-beta primer mix and a sample-barcoded 5' primer were used in a second PCR of about 7 to 12 cycles. A single record per CDR3 protein comes from TCRdb applying MiXCR to the 5' RACE reads. The repertoire includes about 800,000 distinct CDR3 sequences, nearly 60% of them detected once, and roughly 22% sits in the top ten. Sample: blood. These receptors were obtained from a man aged 25 to 40 in good health.

About this clonotype itself: An end of the junction does not agree with germline; a read error may underlie this. This chain links TRBV18 with TRBJ2-1; D is ambiguous. This CDR3 has 13 residues. Germline CDR1 and CDR2: KGHSH and LQKENI. The CDR3 DNA reads as TGTGCCAACTCACCGGTGCGGAACAATGAGCAGTTCTTC. Encoded protein: CANSPVRNNEQFF.

The chain links TRBV9 to TRBJ2-1, with TRBD1 identical over 10 bases. CDR3 length: 15 residues. Germline values: CDR1 SGDLS, CDR2 YYNGEE. V trimming: 0 bases; J trimming: 10 bases; junction bases outside the gene matches: 7. The CDR3 sequence is CASSVGQGASYEQFF. The CDR3 nucleotides are TGTGCCAGCAGCGTAGGACAGGGGGCCTCCTACGAGCAGTTCTTC.

J is TRBJ2-7 and V is TRBV20-1; D might be TRBD1 (6 bases). Germline CDR1 is DFQATT and CDR2 is SNEGSKA (reference sequence). The CDR3 loop spans 14 amino acids. Trimming pared 4 bases from V and 2 bases from J, leaving 15 bases between. Here the CDR3 reads CSAKEGDHPYEQYF. The CDR3 region has the DNA TGCAGTGCTAAAGAGGGGGACCACCCCTACGAGCAGTACTTC.

The sample holds one count of this clonotype. A junction boundary mismatches the germline segment, possibly from a read error. This chain links TRBV4-2 with TRBJ2-5; 10 bases agree with TRBD2. The CDR3 extends over 18 amino acids. CDR1 and CDR2 (germline): LGHNA, YNFKEQ. CDR3 nucleotide sequence: TGTGCCTGCAGCCTTCGATGGAGTAGCGGGAGGTCCGGGGAGACCCAGTACTTC. Translating it yields CACSLRWSSGRSGETQYF.

As DNA, the CDR3 is TGTGCCAGCAGTCGTACAGGGGAGGGCACTGAAGCTTTCTTT. Translating gives CASSRTGEGTEAFF. The rearrangement uses TRBV6-1 and TRBJ1-1; 7 bases line up with TRBD1. The CDR3 extends over 14 amino acids. Looked up from germline, CDR1 is MNHNS and CDR2 is SASEGT. The V and J ends lost 5 bases and 4 bases, in that order; junction bases with no gene match: 7.

The CDR3 nucleotides read TGCGCCAGCAGCCCCCGCGGAGATTCTGGGGCCAACGTCCTGACTTTC. Protein sequence: CASSPRGDSGANVLTF. The chain uses TRBV4-3 and TRBJ2-6, with D unresolved. The germline CDR1 and CDR2 sequences are LGHNA and YSLEER. The CDR3 consists of 16 residues. With 4 bases removed from V and 1 base from J, the gap between germline ends came to 11 bases.

The rearrangement links TRBV29-1 to TRBJ1-2; tentative D call: TRBD1 (5 bases). V lost 4 bases, J lost 8 bases, and 17 bases lay in between. Per germline, CDR1 SQVTM and CDR2 ANQGSEA. The CDR3 consists of 13 residues. The CDR3 DNA sequence: TGCAGCGTTGCTAAATCCAGGGAGGGGGGCTACACCTTC. Protein: CSVAKSREGGYTF.

This rearrangement joins TRBV7-2 to TRBJ1-4; D is undetermined. V was cut by 5 bases and J by 9 bases, with 16 bases left in between. Germline V gene lookup returns CDR1 SGHTA and CDR2 FQGNSA. CDR3 length: 14 amino acids. The CDR3 coding sequence is TGTGCCAGCAGCCCCCCCCCGGGCCGGCAAAAACTGTTTTTT. This codes for CASSPPPGRQKLFF.

This clonotype has more than one count but fewer than ten. The rearrangement links TRBV7-6 to TRBJ1-4; weak D call: TRBD1 (6 bases). This CDR3 has 14 residues. Germline V CDR1 and CDR2: SGHVS, FNYEAQ. The V and J ends lost 4 bases and 6 bases respectively, with 12 bases between them. Written as DNA, the CDR3 is TGTGCCAGCAGCTCCCGGGACACGTATGAAAAACTGTTTTTT. Translating gives CASSSRDTYEKLFF. Combining the CDR3 with reference TRBV7-6 and TRBJ1-4 gives the whole variable domain GAGVSQSPRYKVTKRGQDVALRCDPISGHVSLYWYRQALGQGPEFLTYFNYEAQQDKSGLPNDRFSAERPEGSISTLTIQRTEQRDSAMYRCASSSRDTYEKLFFGSGTQLSVL.

A single count supports this clonotype. The chain recombines TRBV7-2 with TRBJ2-1, with no clear D. The CDR3 runs to 14 residues. The V end was cut by 5 bases, the J end by 4 bases, with 12 bases between. The V gene's germline CDR1 is SGHTA and CDR2 FQGNSA. CDR3 in DNA: TGTGCCAGCAGCCTGTTAGGTGGGTACAATGAGCAGTTCTTC. It specifies CASSLLGGYNEQFF.

The gene calls are TRBV12-3 or TRBV12-4 and TRBJ2-4; D is undetermined. The J call may be incorrect, as the DNA end agrees better with TRBJ2-7. The CDR3 loop spans 14 amino acids. The CDR3 nucleotides read TGTGCCAGCAGTTTAGGACCCGCGTTCGGCGAGCAGTACTTC. Amino acids: CASSLGPAFGEQYF.

This clonotype occurred a few times. J is TRBJ2-5 and V is TRBV7-9; D perhaps matches TRBD1 (8 bases). Gene TRBJ2-7 matches the end of the DNA better, so the J call may be wrong. CDR1 is SEHNR, CDR2 FQNEAQ, per germline (reference sequence). CDR3 length: 16 residues. In DNA form, the CDR3 reads TGTGCCAGCAGCCCACCGGGAGGACAGGGTTTCCCCGAGCAGTACTTC. Encoded protein: CASSPPGGQGFPEQYF.

This chain links TRBV30 with TRBJ2-1; perhaps TRBD2 as D (6 bases). V was clipped by 2 bases and J by 10 bases, with 9 bases between them. The CDR3 extends over 11 amino acids. Germline V gives CDR1 GTSNPN, CDR2 SVGIG (reference sequence). The CDR3 sequence is CAWSLAGEQFF. CDR3 in DNA: TGTGCCTGGAGTCTTGCGGGAGAGCAGTTCTTC.

The rearrangement links TRBV7-2 to TRBJ2-5; maybe TRBD2 (6 bases). The V end was cut by 6 bases, the J end by 5 bases, with 16 bases between. From germline, CDR1 is SGHTA and CDR2 FQGNSA. The CDR3 is 14 amino acids. The CDR3 loop reads CASRYGGSGETQYF. The CDR3 nucleotides are TGTGCCAGCAGGTACGGAGGGTCTGGGGAGACCCAGTACTTC.

This clonotype was detected a few times. The chain uses TRBV9 and TRBJ2-7, with D possibly TRBD2 on 5 matching bases. V was trimmed by 0 bases and J by 0 bases, leaving 13 bases between them. The CDR3 has 16 residues. CDR1 is SGDLS and CDR2 is YYNGEE in the germline V gene. The CDR3 DNA sequence: TGTGCCAGCAGCGTAGCATCAGCGGCAAACTCCTACGAGCAGTACTTC. Encoded protein: CASSVASAANSYEQYF. Filled out from reference TRBV9 and TRBJ2-7, the complete variable domain reads DSGVTQTPKHLITATGQRVTLRCSPRSGDLSVYWYQQSLDQGLQFLIQYYNGEERAKGNILERFSAQQFPDLHSELNLSSLELGDSALYFCASSVASAANSYEQYFGPGTRLTVT.

This clonotype was detected only a few times. The chain employs TRBV20-1 and TRBJ2-7; a possible D gene is TRBD2 (6 bases). Germline V lookup: CDR1 DFQATT, CDR2 SNEGSKA (reference sequence). The CDR3 is 15 residues long. V was cut by 3 bases and J by 0 bases, with 15 bases left in between. The DNA of the CDR3 is TGCAGTGCTAGCGAAAGGACGGGGGTCTCCTACGAGCAGTACTTC. This gives the protein CSASERTGVSYEQYF.

The rearrangement links TRBV6-6 to TRBJ2-6, with D possibly being TRBD1 (6 bases). V dropped 8 bases and J dropped 1 base, with 18 bases sitting between them. Germline values: CDR1 MNHNY, CDR2 SVGAGI (reference sequence). This CDR3 region has 17 residues. CDR3 sequence (DNA): TGTGCCAGCTTGGGGACATCAATCACTTCTGGGGCCAACGTCCTGACTTTC. Translation gives CASLGTSITSGANVLTF.

This rearrangement joins TRBV2 to TRBJ2-2; no definite D call. Germline values: CDR1 SNHLY, CDR2 FYNNEI. V was clipped by 7 bases and J by 1 base, with 10 bases between them. This CDR3 is 14 amino acids long. This CDR3 is CASIIGLNTGELFF. The CDR3 region has the DNA TGTGCCAGCATTATAGGTTTGAACACCGGGGAGCTGTTTTTT.

In this sample, this clonotype turned up a few times. The V call is TRBV7-2, the J call TRBJ2-2; D is perhaps TRBD1 (6 bases). Germline-derived CDR1 and CDR2 are SGHTA and FQGNSA. V was cut by 8 bases and J by 1 base, with 11 bases left in between. The CDR3 extends over 14 amino acids. CDR3 sequence: CASLTGLNTGELFF. Here the CDR3 DNA reads TGTGCCAGCCTGACAGGACTGAACACCGGGGAGCTGTTTTTT.

V gene TRBV11-2 combines with J gene TRBJ2-3; D is possibly TRBD1 (6 bases). The CDR3 sequence is 16 residues long. V was shortened by 5 bases and J by 3 bases, with 18 bases between the two germline ends. Germline V gene sequence: CDR1 SGHAT, CDR2 FQNNGV. The CDR3 coding sequence is TGTGCCAGCAGCAGCCCGCTACAGGGTGGAACAGATACGCAGTATTTT. Its translation: CASSSPLQGGTDTQYF.

The chain combines TRBV7-9 with TRBJ2-1; no reliable D call. The germline V gene encodes CDR1 SEHNR and CDR2 FQNEAQ (reference sequence). CDR3 length equals 14 residues. Trimming removed 0 bases at V and 10 bases at J, with 13 bases between. CDR3 protein: CASSLAWSEKEQFF. CDR3 nucleotide sequence: TGTGCCAGCAGCTTAGCTTGGTCAGAAAAGGAGCAGTTCTTC.

The chain recombines TRBV20-1 with TRBJ1-6; D unclear. The CDR3 contains 15 residues. Germline V CDR1 and CDR2: DFQATT, SNEGSKA (reference sequence). Trimming took 2 bases from V and 6 from J, leaving 14 bases between them. CDR3 coding DNA: TGCAGTGCTAGACCACCCCGGGGAGCTAATTCACCCCTCCACTTT. Amino acid sequence: CSARPPRGANSPLHF.

CDR3 loop: CASSGVLRDVLTF. As DNA, the CDR3 is TGTGCCAGCAGTGGGGTACTTCGAGACGTCCTGACTTTC. The rearrangement uses TRBV7-2 and TRBJ2-6; D uncertain. The germline V gene has CDR1 SGHTA and CDR2 FQGNSA. V lost 6 bases, J lost 11 bases, and 14 bases lay in between. The CDR3 loop spans 13 amino acids.

The chain carries TRBV29-1 and TRBJ2-5; D call uncertain. With 5 bases removed from V and 4 bases from J, the gap between germline ends came to 11 bases. The CDR3 spans 12 residues. Germline V lookup: CDR1 SQVTM, CDR2 ANQGSEA. CDR3 in DNA: TGCAGCGTTCTCGCCCCCTCAGAGACCCAGTACTTC. Its protein product is CSVLAPSETQYF.

V gene TRBV13 combines with J gene TRBJ2-4; 12 bases align to TRBD2. Matching the DNA end better, TRBJ2-7 makes the J call doubtful. Germline CDR1 is PRHDT and CDR2 is FYEKMQ (reference sequence). CDR3 length equals 16 residues. CDR3 bases: TGTGCCAGCAGCCGGACTAGCGGGACATTCACCTACGAGCAGTACTTC. Translated: CASSRTSGTFTYEQYF.

The chain joins TRBV25-1 to TRBJ2-7; D is uncertain. Deletions cut 0 bases from V and 1 base from J, with 7 bases between. The germline gives CDR1 MGHDK, CDR2 SYGVNS. The CDR3 covers 14 residues. The CDR3 reads CASSEYRGSYEQYF. Here the CDR3 DNA reads TGTGCCAGCAGTGAATATCGCGGATCCTACGAGCAGTACTTC.

For this clonotype: Since the CDR3 does not end with the conserved phenylalanine or tryptophan, this likely comes from a read error. The J gene is TRBJ2-7, the V gene TRBV10-3; 10 bases are a match to TRBD1. Per the germline V gene, CDR1 is ENHRY and CDR2 is SYGVKD. This CDR3 spans 13 amino acids. The junction had 6 bases not matched to a gene; V was cut back by 10 bases and J by 3 bases. CDR3 bases: TGTGCCAGTAGCGGACAGGGGGACTACGAGCAGTACCTC. Protein: CASSGQGDYEQYL.

This clonotype was recorded many times. The rearrangement links TRBV12-3 or TRBV12-4 to TRBJ2-7; D remains unclear. Trimming took off 6 bases at V and 2 bases at J, with 8 bases between the two ends. This CDR3 region has 12 residues. CDR3 DNA: TGTGCCAGCAGCCGAGGACCCTACGAGCAGTACTTC. Translation: CASSRGPYEQYF.

The chain is built from TRBV20-1 and TRBJ2-5, with 7 nucleotides matching TRBD1. The CDR3 contains 14 residues. The germline CDR1 and CDR2 sequences are DFQATT and SNEGSKA (reference sequence). With V trimmed by 3 bases and J by 0 bases, 4 bases remained unmatched. CDR3 region: CSARLQGHQETQYF. Written as DNA, the CDR3 is TGCAGTGCTAGGTTACAGGGGCACCAAGAGACCCAGTACTTC.

V is TRBV7-9 and J is TRBJ2-6, with TRBD2 as a possible D gene (6 bases). Germline V gene sequence: CDR1 SEHNR, CDR2 FQNEAQ (reference sequence). This CDR3 has 16 amino acids. Deletions cut 3 bases from V and 0 bases from J, with 9 bases between. DNA of the CDR3: TGTGCCAGCAGCTTGGGGGGAGGCTCTGGGGCCAACGTCCTGACTTTC. Translated: CASSLGGGSGANVLTF.

V usage is TRBV7-8 and J usage is TRBJ2-3; D is perhaps TRBD1 or TRBD2 (5 bases each). CDR1 SGHVS and CDR2 FQNEAQ come from the germline V gene. V was pared by 7 bases and J by 4 bases, with 12 bases between. This CDR3 comprises 13 residues. The CDR3 reads CASNPGLPDTQYF. The CDR3 DNA sequence: TGTGCCAGCAATCCGGGGCTCCCAGATACGCAGTATTTT.

In its sample, this clonotype was seen a few times. V is TRBV15 and J is TRBJ2-4; 12 bases fit TRBD1. The J call may be faulty, since TRBJ2-7 better matches the DNA end. CDR1 is LNHNV and CDR2 is YYDKDF in the germline V gene (reference sequence). CDR3 size: 14 residues. Here the CDR3 DNA reads TGTGCCACCAGTCGGGACAGGGGGCGTTACGAGCAGTACTTC. This gives the protein CATSRDRGRYEQYF.